This T cell receptor beta chain was retrieved from a study of blood T cells in healthy people across ages. Study conclusions and caveats: Estimated diversity that came from one million T cells was considered an underestimate. PBMCs were not sorted, which prevented a conclusive comparison of naive versus antigen-experienced cells.

Alongside a J-beta primer mix, a sample-barcoded 5' primer served in a second PCR lasting roughly 7 to 11 cycles. TCRdb processed the 5' RACE reads anew with MiXCR; each CDR3 protein has one entry. The table shows more than 800,000 distinct CDR3 sequences, with about 30% occurring only once. Losses at the gene ends were 6 bases for V and 0 bases for J; bases not matched to a gene: 9. Germline V CDR1 and CDR2: MDHEN, SYDVKM. This CDR3 contains 16 residues. The table lists this clonotype with many counts. Its specificity is unknown. Input material: blood. The TCR originated in a woman of 80 years or more in good health. The rearrangement links TRBV28 to TRBJ1-2; 8 bases agree with TRBD1. As DNA, the CDR3 is TGTGCCAGCAGCGCCTCTCAGGGGGCGTCTAACTATGGCTACACCTTC. Protein: CASSASQGASNYGYTF.